This T cell receptor (beta chain) was recovered during a study of cytomegalovirus exposure and HLA in healthy donors. Germline trimming cut 3 bases from V and 2 bases from J; bases unmatched to any gene: 2. Germline CDR1 SGHRS, CDR2 YFSETQ. The CDR3 runs to 15 residues. Primers included in the PCR were 60 Vbeta and 13 Jbeta primers. Generated by immunoSEQ multiplex PCR, the TCRdb table keeps only in-frame clones and is missing some. The sample lists 200,000 to 250,000 clones; around 75% were seen once. This receptor was obtained from a woman aged 30 to 39 in good health and CMV-seronegative. The chain has TRBV5-1 and TRBJ2-1, with TRBD2 matching over 10 bases. Material for sequencing was PBMCs. CDR3 residues: CASSSSGGPYNEQFF. The CDR3 region has the DNA TGCGCCAGCAGCTCTAGCGGGGGCCCCTACAATGAGCAGTTCTTC.